The present T cell receptor (beta chain) was sequenced within a study of identical twins. TCRdb processed the 5' RACE reads anew with MiXCR; each CDR3 protein has one entry. In the table there are about 550,000 distinct CDR3 sequences, about 20% of which are singletons. Notes on the study in general: With abundant cord blood beta clonotypes, insertions were fewer; memory repertoires showed no such pattern. Beta out-of-frame sequences showed weaker excess sharing between twins.

This clonotype was detected only a few times. The antigen is unknown. The CDR3 covers 15 residues. CDR1 and CDR2 from the germline V gene are SGHVS and FNYEAQ. V lost 5 bases and J 3 bases, leaving 14 bases between the germline ends. Another study also made use of these data, one on yellow fever vaccine responses in identical twins.

The chain employs TRBV7-6 and TRBJ2-1, with D possibly matching TRBD2 (6 bases). The sample consisted of CD4+ T cells sorted from blood. This TCR was recovered from a woman under 30 in good health. CDR3 coding DNA: TGTGCCAGCAGCCAAATTAGCGGCCTCTACAATGAGCAGTTCTTC. Its translation is CASSQISGLYNEQFF.